A selection of T cell receptor beta chains follows, all from one sample in a study of OX40 agonist ivuxolimab in advanced cancers. The assay was immunoSEQ multiplex PCR, and TCRdb's table has in-frame clones only and misses some. The sample gives about 80,000 clones, 65% to 90% of which show up once; over 1.5% is in the top ten. Material: CD4+ or CD8+ T cells sorted from blood, obtained in a trial of the OX40 agonist ivuxolimab. The receptors come from an adult with an advanced solid tumor such as melanoma, head and neck, liver or kidney cancer. Each CDR3 is given with its conserved first and last residue. Fields, in order: D gene, clone size, V gene, J gene, CDR3 protein, CDR3 DNA. The D gene is left open where the match is weak. Expanded clones are given a class, and other clones once, few, many or no size at all.

NA	few	TRBV4-3	TRBJ1-2	CASSQRLQDFYGYTF	TGCGCCAGCAGCCAGAGGCTACAGGATTTCTATGGCTACACCTTC
TRBD1	NA	TRBV7-2	TRBJ1-2	CASSRDRGLGYTF	TGTGCCAGCAGCCGGGACAGGGGGCTTGGCTACACCTTC
NA	many	TRBV21-1	TRBJ1-2	CASNPHVGQPYGYTF	TGTGCCAGCAACCCCCACGTGGGACAACCCTATGGCTACACCTTC
TRBD2	NA	TRBV19	TRBJ2-7	CASSTSGGGYEQYF	TGTGCCAGTAGTACCTCGGGGGGGGGCTACGAGCAGTACTTC
TRBD1	NA	TRBV11-3	TRBJ2-1	CASSYSGTGAYNEQFF	TGTGCCAGCAGCTACTCCGGGACAGGGGCCTACAATGAGCAGTTCTTC
NA	once	TRBV9	TRBJ2-5	CASSPAGRETQYF	TGTGCCAGCAGCCCGGCGGGACGGGAGACCCAGTACTTC
TRBD1	NA	TRBV28	TRBJ2-3	CASSLTGGAGSQYF	TGTGCCAGCAGTCTCACAGGGGGCGCGGGATCGCAGTATTTT
NA	NA	TRBV6-1	TRBJ1-2	CASRGGGRGDGYTF	TGTGCCAGCAGGGGGGGAGGGAGGGGAGATGGCTACACCTTC
NA	NA	TRBV18	TRBJ1-5	CASSPNTGEQPQHF	TGTGCCAGCTCACCAAATACAGGTGAGCAGCCCCAGCATTTT
TRBD2	NA	TRBV9	TRBJ2-7	CASSWTSSSYEQYF	TGTGCCAGCAGCTGGACTAGCAGCTCCTACGAGCAGTACTTC
TRBD2	NA	TRBV7-3	TRBJ2-1	CASSLTLAGGSYNEQFF	TGTGCCAGCAGCTTAACTTTAGCGGGAGGGTCCTACAATGAGCAGTTCTTC
NA	NA	TRBV6-6	TRBJ2-7	CASSYGSGYEQYF	TGTGCCAGCAGTTACGGTTCCGGATACGAGCAGTACTTC
TRBD1	few	TRBV11-2	TRBJ1-5	CASSTSGQGNQPQHF	TGTGCCAGCAGCACTTCTGGACAGGGCAATCAGCCCCAGCATTTT
TRBD1	NA	TRBV4-3	TRBJ1-2	CASSPRTGASYGYTF	TGCGCCAGCAGCCCTCGGACAGGGGCAAGCTATGGCTACACCTTC
NA	NA	TRBV27	TRBJ2-7	CASSLWGSEQYF	TGTGCCAGCAGTTTATGGGGATCCGAGCAGTACTTC